This paragraph covers one T cell receptor beta chain sequence. Methods used by the authors: Reference gene primers were amplified, and this amplification served to estimate nucleated cell counts. Measured with immunoSEQ multiplex PCR; TCRdb has only the in-frame clones, and not every one. The V and J calls and clone size are taken from that table; D and trimming were inferred from the DNA. The table records about 150,000 clones, about 90% of them present only once. This record comes from a study of blood T cell repertoires in COVID-19. For the study at large: Some COVID-19 samples were acute and others convalescent; all came from the United States, Italy and Spain. PBMCs, B-cell-depleted T cells, or T cells provided the cDNA or gDNA that made up the material.

CDR3 length: 14 amino acids. Germline-derived CDR1 and CDR2 are MNHEY and SVGAGI. Trimming took off 4 bases at V and 0 bases at J, with 7 bases between the two ends. Sequencing was performed on peripheral blood. The sequence was collected from a woman aged 60-70 years with active or convalescent COVID-19. This chain links TRBV6-5 with TRBJ1-3, with no clear D. DNA of the CDR3: TGTGCCAGCAGTTCACAGAGCTCTGGAAACACCATATATTTT. Translating gives CASSSQSSGNTIYF.